This record looks at one T cell receptor beta chain sequence and its context. Its antigen has not been determined. No much larger clone exists at a distance of one base, and base qualities are not known. The V end gives up 2 bases and the J end 11 bases, leaving 11 bases in the junction not matched to a gene. The CDR3 starts with the cysteine, ends with the phenylalanine, and has 15 residues. Only the CDR3 part of the read is kept: 45 bases, read in frame from the first base. The germline V gene (reference sequence) sets CDR1 to MNHNY and CDR2 to SVGAGI. The data originate from a study of T cell responses to AZD1222 COVID-19 vaccine (dated by TCRdb to the early 2020s). The study in broad terms: AZD1222 recipients given second doses at about 4 weeks or at about 12 weeks were pooled, since spike-specific TCR depth and breadth were not found to differ between the two schedules. A total of approximately 250 trial participants underwent TCR sequencing, of whom roughly 210 had received two doses of AZD1222 and approximately 26 had received two doses of the MenACWY control vaccine. Enrollment into the trials was organized by age into subgroups of 18-55, 56-69 and 70-plus years, and those subgroups contained about 160, 30 and 59 TCR-sequenced participants, respectively. The full study reports these points: The 56-69-year group was small, and its depth increase did not reach significance, likely because of low power. Because no samples from the day 14 peak response were available, repertoires could be characterized only after the peak T cell response. CD4 TCRs associated with the vaccine covered the entire spike protein, and the dominant responses were in regions 160-218 and 743-854. Reportedly, close to half of the unique spike-specific TCRs recognized epitopes lying outside the regions that are mutated in the B.1.351 and B.1.1.7 variants. Conclusions about previously exposed vaccinees are limited, since just six AZD1222 recipients were seropositive for SARS-CoV-2 at baseline. Participants were mostly white British and included more females than males, and it was suggested by the authors that clonal diversity may have been underestimated. Spike-specific TCR breadth and depth rose significantly after two AZD1222 doses compared with day 0 and with MenACWY recipients.

The CDR3 regions of human TCRbeta chains were subjected to immunosequencing. In the original analysis: Repertoire TCRs were checked for matches against a reference library of SARS-CoV-2-specific TCRs that had been generated using the MIRA antigen-specificity platform. Breadth was defined as the fraction of unique TCRs that were SARS-CoV-2-associated. Depth was defined as the fraction of total T cells that were SARS-CoV-2-associated. Each spike-specific TCR was assigned to its reactive spike region and to a CD4 or CD8 class using the MIRA data. Log10-transformed breadth and depth values were compared by one-way ANOVA with Sidak's multiple comparisons tests. Entries here come from immuneACCESS through TCRdb and include only in-frame sequences with V and J called. Some clones fail to appear in such tables; in the studies checked, an unresolved V gene covers under half of the shortfall, and the cause of the remainder is unknown. Clonal size and the V and J genes are those of that table, whereas D and trimming came from the DNA. Recorded for this sample are about 130,000 clones; around 94% of them occurred a single time. The top ten clonotypes cover under 7.5% of the sample.

The time point tag for this specimen amounts to: baseline before first vaccination. The vaccinee samples were drawn from two UK trials, COV001 and COV002, one of which was a single-blind randomized controlled phase 2/3 trial testing AZD1222 (ChAdOx1 nCoV-19) in healthy adults. For TCRbeta chain sequencing, PBMC samples from trial participants were taken at day 0 and at day 28 after the second dose. The chain is assembled from TRBV6-6 and TRBJ1-5, and TRBD1 matches 8 of the central bases. Specimen: peripheral blood, collected on day 0 of AZD1222 vaccination. The TCR comes from an adult in good health. The CDR3 in this case is CASSYGGQGGGSQHF. In nucleotides, the sequence is TGTGCCAGCAGTTACGGTGGACAGGGAGGGGGCTCCCAGCATTTT.